This T cell receptor beta chain was found in a study of T cells in Graves' hyperthyroidism and ophthalmopathy. At the level of the study: It was at initial diagnosis, before any treatment, that peripheral blood was collected.

The patients, who ranged from 18 to 65 in age, presented with newly diagnosed hyperthyroidism lasting under 2 months. Exclusion of patients followed from uncontrolled infection, other autoimmune disease, pregnancy or lactation. The PBMCs were taken from around 9 ml of fresh peripheral blood. Researchers amplified the TCR beta CDR3 regions from RNA transcripts. TCR CDR3 regions were first amplified by RT-PCR with HTBI primers. Via MiXCR, TCRdb re-called the multiplex PCR reads, giving one row per CDR3 protein. The sample records 800,000 or so distinct CDR3 sequences, around 38% being singletons. V shed 4 bases and J shed 0 bases, with 11 bases lying between them. Germline V CDR1 and CDR2: SGHTA, FQGTGA. The CDR3 loop spans 15 amino acids.

Sample: blood. This TCR came from a man between 18 and 29 years old with Graves' hyperthyroidism. The rearrangement links TRBV7-3 to TRBJ2-3, with D possibly matching TRBD1 (6 bases). DNA for the CDR3: TGTGCCAGCAGCTCGTTCAGGGGAAGCACAGATACGCAGTATTTT. Translating it yields CASSSFRGSTDTQYF.